This T cell receptor (beta chain) was sequenced during a study of T cell responses to AZD1222 COVID-19 vaccine. The germline V and J ends were trimmed by 6 bases and 3 bases, with 11 bases remaining between them. Per germline, CDR1 MNHEY and CDR2 SVGAGI. The CDR3 runs to 14 residues. Whole-study results and caveats: Just six people given AZD1222 tested seropositive at baseline.

On this clone itself: What it binds is not known.

Sequencing was performed with immunoSEQ multiplex PCR; in TCRdb, only in-frame clones are kept and a portion is missing. The repertoire holds 150,000 to 200,000 clones, with 92% as singletons. The chain carries TRBV6-5 and TRBJ1-4; no definite D call. Source: peripheral blood, taken on day 0 of AZD1222 vaccination. The TCR comes from an adult in good health. The CDR3 DNA reads as TGTGCCAGCAGCCCCCGGCCGGCTAATGAAAAACTGTTTTTT. Translation gives CASSPRPANEKLFF.